What follows is one T cell receptor beta chain and its context. Some clones are missing from TCRdb's copy, which holds only in-frame ones; the method was immunoSEQ multiplex PCR. The sample has approximately 59,000 clones, 80% to 95% seen once. This specimen comes from a study of cytomegalovirus exposure and HLA in healthy donors. The CDR3 extends over 17 amino acids. The J segment lost 4 bases and the V segment lost 5 bases, leaving 11 bases of the junction unmatched. Per germline, CDR1 ENHRY and CDR2 SYGVKD. The chain recombines TRBV10-3 with TRBJ2-1; 10 bases are a match to TRBD2. The sample comprised PBMCs. The TCR comes from a man between 18 and 29 years old in good health and CMV-seropositive. CDR3 in amino acids: CAISSLAGVKRYNEQFF. In DNA, the CDR3 is TGTGCCATCAGTTCCCTAGCGGGGGTGAAGAGGTACAATGAGCAGTTCTTC.